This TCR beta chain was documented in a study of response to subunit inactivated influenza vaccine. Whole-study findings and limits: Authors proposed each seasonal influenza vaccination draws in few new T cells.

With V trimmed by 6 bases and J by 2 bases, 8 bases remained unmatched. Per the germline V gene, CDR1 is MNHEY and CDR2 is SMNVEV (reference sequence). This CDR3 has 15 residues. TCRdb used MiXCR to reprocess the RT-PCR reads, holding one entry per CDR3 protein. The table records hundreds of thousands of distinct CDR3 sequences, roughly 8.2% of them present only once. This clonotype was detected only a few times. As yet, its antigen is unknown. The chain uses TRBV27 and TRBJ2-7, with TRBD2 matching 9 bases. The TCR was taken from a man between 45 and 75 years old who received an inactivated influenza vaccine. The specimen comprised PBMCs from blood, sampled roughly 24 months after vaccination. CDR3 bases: TGTGCCAGCAGCCCCGGACTAGCGCCCACCTACGAGCAGTACTTC. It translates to CASSPGLAPTYEQYF.